This TCR beta chain was profiled in a study of T-cell reconstitution after alpha-beta-depleted transplantation in children listed by TCRdb under 2016. Context from the whole study: The study quantitatively tracked T-cell immune reconstitution after TCRalphabeta/CD19-depleted allogeneic hematopoietic cell transplantation in children using TCR repertoire profiling. Overall results and qualifications from the work: The apparently early alphabetaT-cell count recovery about two months after transplant was reportedly dependent on only several hundred rapidly expanded clones derived from non-depleted graft cells. In some patients, the high TCRbeta diversity seen at day 60 was put down to recipient T cells and intrathymic progenitors that had survived conditioning. Over the following months the frequencies of hyperexpanded clones went down, and after one year T-cell counts and TCRbeta diversity were mostly credited to newly produced T cells.

The V end gives up 4 bases and the J end 3 bases, leaving 19 bases in the junction not matched to a gene. CDR1 is given as SGHAT and CDR2 as FQDESV, both from the germline V gene (reference sequence). The cysteine opens and the phenylalanine closes a CDR3 of 19 amino acids. Left in the record is the CDR3 DNA by itself, 57 bases read in frame from the first base. What the treatment or condition label conveys for this sample: allogeneic hematopoietic cell transplantation with graft depleted of TCRalphabeta T cells and CD19 B cells. TCRalphabeta/CD19-depleted allogeneic hematopoietic cell grafts were given to the transplant recipients, all of whom were children. Library preparation employed PCR. Instrument used: Illumina HiSeq 2500. To normalize quantification of the TCRbeta repertoire, the TCR libraries were built with molecular barcoding that relied on unique molecular identifiers. TCRdb trimmed public reads at Q25 via fastp, called clones via MiXCR and kept in-frame beta chains. Here each entry gathers all rows of one CDR3 protein and keeps the most common genes and DNA. This sample gives fewer than 1 million distinct CDR3 sequences in total; around 17% of them show up just once. The ten largest clonotypes hold just under 5% of the sample.

In the case of this clonotype: Its antigen has not been determined. Base qualities are not at hand, and no much larger clone is one base apart.

The sample consisted of PBMCs, mostly from graft donor cells, taken 360 days after TCRalphabeta/CD19-depleted stem cell transplant. The source is a male patient younger than 18 who had a stem cell transplant for acute lymphoblastic leukemia, so the T cells may come from the graft donor. The chain was built from TRBV11-1 and TRBJ2-7, with 9 middle bases fitting TRBD1. DNA sequence: TGTGCCAGCAGCTCCGCGGGACAGGGAAGATGGGTCCCTTTCTACGAGCAGTACTTC. Translated, it reads CASSSAGQGRWVPFYEQYF.